The 31 T cell receptor beta chains in this list originate from one sample, sequenced in a study of T cell repertoires in cytomegalovirus infection. TCRdb independently ran MiXCR on the reads; one entry per CDR3 protein. Of approximately 500,000 distinct CDR3 sequences detected, about 11% appear once; the ten largest clones hold roughly a tenth. The sequenced sample consisted of PBMCs. These receptor sequences come from a human donor in good health (CMV status not recorded). Some clones in this sample may be carry-over from other donors' samples.

This chain connects TRBV20-1 to TRBJ2-7; D ambiguous. The germline gives CDR1 DFQATT, CDR2 SNEGSKA (reference sequence). The CDR3 length is 12 residues. The V gene lost 3 bases and the J gene lost 1 base, with 7 bases spanning the gap. CDR3 in amino acids: CSASKGSYEQYF. In DNA, the CDR3 is TGCAGTGCTAGTAAGGGTTCCTACGAGCAGTACTTC.

V is TRBV9 and J is TRBJ1-1; 10 nucleotides line up with TRBD1. CDR1 and CDR2 (germline): SGDLS, YYNGEE. V gave up 4 bases and J gave up 5 bases; unmatched junction bases: 8. The CDR3 sequence is 15 residues long. CDR3 coding DNA: TGTGCCAGCAGCACCCTCCCGGGACAGGGGACTGAAGCTTTCTTT. As protein: CASSTLPGQGTEAFF.

The chain uses TRBV20-1 and TRBJ1-6; D gene unclear. CDR1 is DFQATT and CDR2 is SNEGSKA in the germline V gene (reference sequence). CDR3 length: 16 residues. Trimming took off 0 bases at V and 1 base at J, with 10 bases between the two ends. As DNA, the CDR3 is TGCAGTGCTAGAGATCGTAGGGATTCCTATAATTCACCCCTCCACTTT. It codes for CSARDRRDSYNSPLHF.

The chain links TRBV4-2 to TRBJ1-2; no clear D gene. Per the germline V gene, CDR1 is LGHNA and CDR2 is YNFKEQ. V was cut by 1 base and J by 1 base, with 10 bases left in between. The CDR3 length is 15 residues. This chain's CDR3 is CASSQAMGSNYGYTF. Here the CDR3 DNA reads TGTGCCAGCAGCCAAGCGATGGGTAGTAACTATGGCTACACCTTC.

This clonotype was detected only a few times. The chain couples TRBV3-1 to TRBJ1-6; D unclear. The CDR3 is 14 amino acids. The V gene's germline CDR1 is LGHDT and CDR2 YNNKEL (reference sequence). The V end lost 1 base, the J end lost 7 bases, and 8 bases lay between the germline ends. The CDR3 DNA reads as TGTGCCAGCAGCCAAGGTGGCGGAAATTCACCCCTCCACTTT. Residues: CASSQGGGNSPLHF.

This chain connects TRBV20-1 to TRBJ2-5, with D perhaps matching TRBD1 (6 bases). V was cut by 3 bases and J by 3 bases, with 17 bases left in between. This CDR3 has 15 residues. In germline, CDR1 is DFQATT, CDR2 SNEGSKA (reference sequence). This CDR3 is CSARGAREEEETQYF. In DNA form, the CDR3 reads TGCAGTGCTAGGGGGGCCAGGGAAGAGGAAGAGACCCAGTACTTC.

The chain carries TRBV18 and TRBJ2-7; 10 bases agree with TRBD1. Germline V gene sequence: CDR1 KGHSH, CDR2 LQKENI. This CDR3 region has 17 residues. The V and J ends lost 1 base and 2 bases, in that order; junction bases with no gene match: 8. CDR3: CASSPHKIGTGAYEQYF. CDR3 bases: TGTGCCAGCTCACCACATAAAATTGGGACAGGGGCCTACGAGCAGTACTTC.

This clonotype appeared a few times. This chain joins TRBV10-3 and TRBJ2-5, with D perhaps matching TRBD2 (6 bases). This CDR3 is built from 16 residues. With 3 bases removed from V and 2 bases from J, the gap between germline ends came to 16 bases. CDR1 is ENHRY, CDR2 SYGVKD, per germline. The chain's CDR3 is CAISDPAGALQETQYF. The CDR3 DNA follows: TGTGCCATCAGTGACCCAGCGGGTGCCCTTCAAGAGACCCAGTACTTC.

Only a few counts were recorded for this clonotype. The chain employs TRBV7-9 and TRBJ1-1; possibly TRBD1 for D (5 bases). There are 15 residues in the CDR3. Per the germline V gene, CDR1 is SEHNR and CDR2 is FQNEAQ (reference sequence). V was trimmed by 4 bases and J by 1 base, leaving 13 bases between them. The chain's CDR3 is CASSSGAGPNTEAFF. CDR3 nucleotide sequence: TGTGCCAGCAGCTCCGGGGCGGGGCCGAACACTGAAGCTTTCTTT.

This clonotype was counted at least ten times. The V gene is TRBV20-1, the J gene TRBJ2-7, with 8 nucleotides matching TRBD1. The CDR3 loop spans 12 amino acids. With 6 bases clipped from V and 1 base from J, the junction kept 2 bases outside the gene matches. Per germline, CDR1 DFQATT and CDR2 SNEGSKA (reference sequence). CDR3 sequence: CSAGQGSYEQYF. CDR3 bases: TGCAGTGCAGGACAGGGTTCCTACGAGCAGTACTTC.

This chain connects TRBV12-3 or TRBV12-4 to TRBJ2-1; D gene unclear. CDR3 size: 13 residues. V lost 4 bases and J lost 6, with 10 bases in between. In nucleotides, the CDR3 is TGTGCCAGCAGTTCTCACGATGGCAATGAGCAGTTCTTC. Translation gives CASSSHDGNEQFF.

The chain is built from TRBV9 and TRBJ2-2; 8 nucleotides agree with TRBD1. CDR3 length equals 16 residues. V was pared by 0 bases and J by 6 bases, with 7 bases of the junction left unmatched. The germline V gene has CDR1 SGDLS and CDR2 YYNGEE. The CDR3 region has the DNA TGTGCCAGCAGCGTAGAGGGCAGGGGGCGATCCGGGGAGCTGTTTTTT. It specifies CASSVEGRGRSGELFF. The full variable domain, its missing parts supplied by reference TRBV9 and TRBJ2-2, is DSGVTQTPKHLITATGQRVTLRCSPRSGDLSVYWYQQSLDQGLQFLIQYYNGEERAKGNILERFSAQQFPDLHSELNLSSLELGDSALYFCASSVEGRGRSGELFFGEGSRLTVL.

This clonotype was counted many times. This chain joins TRBV7-2 and TRBJ2-5, with D possibly TRBD2 on 5 matching bases. In germline, CDR1 is SGHTA, CDR2 FQGNSA. Trimming cost V 2 bases and J 7 bases, with 11 bases left between them. CDR3 size: 13 residues. The CDR3 DNA reads as TGTGCCAGCAGCTTACGAAACGAGGGGACCCAGTACTTC. It specifies CASSLRNEGTQYF.

This clonotype was seen only a few times. CDR3 in amino acids: CASGFLGTGGYGYTF. The DNA of the CDR3 is TGTGCTAGTGGTTTCTTAGGGACAGGGGGCTATGGCTACACCTTC. The chain uses TRBV12-5 and TRBJ1-2; 11 nucleotides match TRBD1. Trimming cost V 3 bases and J 4 bases; bases outside gene matches: 4. The CDR3 totals 15 residues. Germline V gives CDR1 LGHNT, CDR2 FRNRAP. The full variable domain, in which reference TRBV12-5 and TRBJ1-2 provide the parts outside the CDR3, is DARVTQTPRHKVTEMGQEVTMRCQPILGHNTVFWYRQTMMQGLELLAYFRNRAPLDDSGMPKDRFSAEMPDATLATLKIQPSEPRDSAVYFCASGFLGTGGYGYTFGSGTRLTVV.

The chain couples TRBV29-1 to TRBJ1-1, with TRBD1 as a possible D gene (5 bases). Germline values: CDR1 SQVTM, CDR2 ANQGSEA. The CDR3 runs to 10 residues. V was trimmed by 7 bases and J by 5 bases, leaving 8 bases between them. The DNA for the CDR3 is TGCAGCGGAGGGGTTACTGAAGCTTTCTTT. Its protein is CSGGVTEAFF.

Ten or more counts support this clonotype. The rearrangement joins TRBV10-3 to TRBJ2-1, with TRBD1 matching 9 bases. Losses at the gene ends were 5 bases for V and 5 bases for J; bases not matched to a gene: 10. From germline, CDR1 is ENHRY and CDR2 SYGVKD. The CDR3 has 16 residues. CDR3 in DNA: TGTGCCATCAGTAGAGTTCGAGGACAGGGGAACAATGAGCAGTTCTTC. Its protein product is CAISRVRGQGNNEQFF.

This clonotype has ten or more counts. The rearrangement links TRBV7-2 to TRBJ2-7; no definite D call. Germline V gene sequence: CDR1 SGHTA, CDR2 FQGNSA. The CDR3 contains 14 residues. V lost 5 bases, J lost 1 base, and 12 bases lay in between. The CDR3 sequence is CASSTLPLSYEQYF. The CDR3 coding sequence is TGTGCCAGCAGCACACTCCCCTTATCCTACGAGCAGTACTTC. Together with reference TRBV7-2 and TRBJ2-7, the CDR3 gives the full variable domain: GAGVSQSPSNKVTEKGKDVELRCDPISGHTALYWYRQSLGQGLEFLIYFQGNSAPDKSGLPSDRFSAERTGGSVSTLTIQRTQQEDSAVYLCASSTLPLSYEQYFGPGTRLTVT.

The gene calls are TRBV5-1 and TRBJ2-5; D is possibly TRBD1 (6 bases). CDR3 size: 15 residues. Trimming shortened V by 0 bases and J by 4 bases, and 13 bases separated the two germline ends. The germline CDR1 and CDR2 sequences are SGHRS and YFSETQ. DNA for the CDR3: TGCGCCAGCAGCTTGGGGGGGACACCGGGAGAGACCCAGTACTTC. Its protein product is CASSLGGTPGETQYF.

The chain employs TRBV29-1 and TRBJ1-4; D is ambiguous. The germline V gene has CDR1 SQVTM and CDR2 ANQGSEA. The CDR3 covers 11 residues. The CDR3 here is CRLNHNEKLFF. For the CDR3, the DNA is TGCAGGCTGAATCACAATGAAAAACTGTTTTTT.

This clonotype was detected many times. Written as DNA, the CDR3 is TGTGCCAGCAGTTTATCCCAGGGTTTAGAGACCCAGTACTTC. Its translation is CASSLSQGLETQYF. J is TRBJ2-5 and V is TRBV27, with D possibly TRBD1 on 5 matching bases. Germline lookup yields CDR1 MNHEY and CDR2 SMNVEV (reference sequence). Trimming took off 0 bases at V and 4 bases at J, with 9 bases between the two ends. This CDR3 contains 14 residues.

This clonotype was seen many times. The chain is built from TRBV7-3 and TRBJ2-1; 16 bases agree with TRBD2. In germline, CDR1 is SGHTA, CDR2 FQGTGA. The CDR3 is 15 amino acids. V lost 5 bases to trimming and J lost 8 bases; unmatched junction nucleotides: 3. CDR3 in amino acids: CASSRGLAGGDEQFF. The CDR3 DNA reads TGTGCCAGCAGCAGGGGACTAGCGGGAGGGGATGAGCAGTTCTTC.

This clonotype was counted many times. The chain has TRBV10-3 and TRBJ1-2, with 7 bases aligning to TRBD1. Looked up from germline, CDR1 is ENHRY and CDR2 is SYGVKD. V shed 6 bases and J 5 bases; nucleotides not matched to a gene: 6. This CDR3 spans 13 amino acids. Here the CDR3 reads CAISPGQDYGYTF. CDR3 in DNA: TGTGCCATCAGCCCCGGACAGGATTATGGCTACACCTTC.

The V gene is TRBV7-3, the J gene TRBJ1-1, with D unclear. Germline V gene data show CDR1 as SGHTA and CDR2 as FQGTGA. Trimming took 10 bases from V and 6 from J, leaving 9 bases between them. The CDR3 is made up of 10 amino acids. The CDR3 bases are TGTGCCACCGGGGTCCCTGAAGCTTTCTTT. It encodes CATGVPEAFF.

The chain employs TRBV19 and TRBJ1-5; possible D gene TRBD1, 6 bases. CDR1 LNHDA and CDR2 SQIVND come from the germline V gene (reference sequence). The CDR3 has 15 residues. V gave up 8 bases and J gave up 2 bases, with 16 bases separating them. CDR3 sequence: CASAPSDRRNQPQHF. Written as DNA, the CDR3 is TGTGCCAGTGCCCCCTCCGACAGGCGCAATCAGCCCCAGCATTTT.

This clonotype was recorded many times. V usage is TRBV4-1 and J usage is TRBJ2-7; TRBD2 aligns across 9 bases. The CDR3 extends over 15 amino acids. The J segment lost 2 bases and the V segment lost 3 bases, leaving 5 bases of the junction unmatched. Germline loops: CDR1 MGHRA, CDR2 YSYEKL. The CDR3 loop reads CASSHRRGGAYEQYF. CDR3 nucleotide sequence: TGCGCCAGCAGCCATCGGCGGGGGGGGGCCTACGAGCAGTACTTC.

This clonotype was seen a few times. The CDR3 region has the DNA TGCAGTGCCCCGGGACAGAGAGAGACCCAGTACTTC. It specifies CSAPGQRETQYF. J is TRBJ2-5 and V is TRBV20-1; TRBD1 agrees at 7 bases. CDR3 length: 12 amino acids. J gave up 4 bases and V 6 bases, and 5 bases lay outside the gene matches. Germline loops: CDR1 DFQATT, CDR2 SNEGSKA (reference sequence).

This clonotype was recorded at least ten times. The V call is TRBV5-4, the J call TRBJ2-5, with TRBD1 matching over 7 bases. CDR1 is SGHNT, CDR2 YYREEE, per germline (reference sequence). The CDR3 covers 14 residues. V lost 7 bases, J lost 3 bases, and 9 bases stayed unmatched. The CDR3 loop reads CASEGAGSEETQYF. CDR3 coding DNA: TGTGCCAGCGAGGGGGCCGGGTCAGAAGAGACCCAGTACTTC.

This clonotype was seen at least ten times. The genes are TRBV7-6 and TRBJ1-6; D is possibly TRBD1 (6 bases). Germline CDR1 and CDR2: SGHVS and FNYEAQ. This CDR3 is built from 16 residues. V was trimmed by 5 bases and J by 7 bases, leaving 18 bases between them. The CDR3 sequence: CASSVFSGVGNSPLHF. For the CDR3, the DNA is TGTGCCAGCAGCGTATTCTCAGGGGTGGGGAATTCACCCCTCCACTTT.

This clonotype was recorded at least ten times. The rearrangement joins TRBV10-1 to TRBJ2-5; tentatively, D is TRBD1 or TRBD2 (5 bases each). The V end was cut by 8 bases, the J end by 13 bases, with 20 bases between. The CDR3 has 12 residues. Per the germline V gene, CDR1 is WNHNN and CDR2 is SYGVQD (reference sequence). The CDR3 reads CASYGDPGRVYF. In DNA form, the CDR3 reads TGCGCCAGCTATGGGGACCCCGGTCGTGTGTACTTC.

The rearrangement links TRBV27 to TRBJ1-1, with D hard to call. Germline values: CDR1 MNHEY, CDR2 SMNVEV (reference sequence). Trimming took off 5 bases at V and 8 bases at J, with 21 bases between the two ends. The CDR3 contains 15 residues. The CDR3 loop is CASSSLTGPSSEAFF. The CDR3 nucleotides are TGTGCCAGCAGTAGTCTTACCGGGCCCTCTTCAGAAGCTTTCTTT.

This clonotype came up many times. The chain couples TRBV4-1 to TRBJ1-1; D is possibly TRBD1 (6 bases). CDR1 and CDR2 from the germline V gene are MGHRA and YSYEKL. The CDR3 covers 17 residues. V lost 3 bases and J lost 1, with 18 bases in between. The DNA of the CDR3 is TGCGCCAGCAGCCAGACCCCGGCAGGGGCGAAGAACACTGAAGCTTTCTTT. Translation: CASSQTPAGAKNTEAFF.